The 28 T cell receptor beta chains given below trace back to one sample, sequenced in a study of blood T cell repertoires in COVID-19. Sequenced by immunoSEQ multiplex PCR; TCRdb stores in-frame clones only, minus some. The table has 190,000 or so clones, about 88% seen once. The sample taken for sequencing was peripheral blood. These receptors were obtained from a woman in her 30s with active or convalescent COVID-19.

The CDR3 DNA sequence: TGTGCCAGCAGAAACAGGGGGAATCCTTCCGAGCAGTACTTC. This encodes CASRNRGNPSEQYF. This chain uses TRBV6-5 with TRBJ2-7, with TRBD1 matching 8 bases. CDR3 length equals 14 residues. The V segment lost 6 bases and the J segment 6 bases; nucleotides outside the gene matches: 10. Germline V gene data show CDR1 as MNHEY and CDR2 as SVGAGI.

The V call is TRBV9, the J call TRBJ2-1; 8 bases are shared with TRBD2. Germline trimming cut 4 bases from V and 6 bases from J; bases unmatched to any gene: 9. This CDR3 has 15 amino acids. Per the germline V gene, CDR1 is SGDLS and CDR2 is YYNGEE. CDR3 region: CASSPYGGGINEQFF. CDR3 DNA: TGTGCCAGCAGCCCGTACGGCGGGGGGATCAATGAGCAGTTCTTC.

The rearrangement joins TRBV10-2 to TRBJ1-1, with unresolved D. Germline V CDR1 and CDR2: WSHSY, SAAADI. V gave up 5 bases and J gave up 4 bases, with 5 bases separating them. The CDR3 totals 11 residues. CDR3 sequence (DNA): TGCGCCAGCAGTCAAATCACTGAAGCTTTCTTT. Encoded protein: CASSQITEAFF.

The chain uses TRBV28 and TRBJ1-5, with 11 bases lining up with TRBD1. The CDR3 totals 15 residues. Germline V gives CDR1 MDHEN, CDR2 SYDVKM. After removal of 5 bases from V and 7 bases from J, the junction contained 7 bases not matched to a gene. The CDR3 here is CASSLAGTGGQPQHF. The CDR3 coding sequence is TGTGCCAGCAGTCTCGCCGGGACAGGGGGACAGCCCCAGCATTTT.

This chain uses TRBV14 with TRBJ1-5, with 9 bases matching TRBD1. Germline V lookup: CDR1 SGHDN, CDR2 FVKESK. The CDR3 sequence is 15 residues long. J was trimmed by 8 bases and V by 1 base; bases with no gene match: 6. The CDR3 coding sequence is TGTGCCAGCAGCCAAGCCGCGGACAGGGGTGAGCCCCAGCATTTT. It yields the protein CASSQAADRGEPQHF. The full variable domain, in which reference TRBV14 and TRBJ1-5 provide the parts outside the CDR3, is EAGVTQFPSHSVIEKGQTVTLRCDPISGHDNLYWYRRVMGKEIKFLLHFVKESKQDESGMPNNRFLAERTGGTYSTLKVQPAELEDSGVYFCASSQAADRGEPQHFGDGTRLSIL.

The chain combines TRBV5-1 with TRBJ1-5; D call uncertain. The CDR3 consists of 20 residues. Trimming cost V 2 bases and J 0 bases, with 24 bases left between them. Germline V CDR1 and CDR2: SGHRS, YFSETQ. CDR3 bases: TGCGCCAGCAGCTTTTTTCGGGTTCCGATCCCACTGTGTAGCAATCAGCCCCAGCATTTT. Translation: CASSFFRVPIPLCSNQPQHF.

The genes are TRBV28 and TRBJ1-1; D perhaps matches TRBD1 (5 bases). V was cut by 8 bases and J by 4 bases, with 17 bases left in between. There are 14 residues in the CDR3. Germline V lookup: CDR1 MDHEN, CDR2 SYDVKM. CDR3 sequence: CASSLQGMGTEAFF. CDR3 sequence (DNA): TGTGCCAGCTCACTCCAGGGAATGGGCACTGAAGCTTTCTTT. Combining the CDR3 with reference TRBV28 and TRBJ1-1 gives the whole variable domain DVKVTQSSRYLVKRTGEKVFLECVQDMDHENMFWYRQDPGLGLRLIYFSYDVKMKEKGDIPEGYSVSREKKERFSLILESASTNQTSMYLCASSLQGMGTEAFFGQGTRLTVV.

The chain combines TRBV6-6 with TRBJ1-1; D unresolved. The V gene lost 2 bases and the J gene lost 1 base, with 11 bases spanning the gap. Germline loops: CDR1 MNHNY, CDR2 SVGAGI (reference sequence). This CDR3 region has 15 residues. The CDR3 is CASSYAGAGNTEAFF. The CDR3 DNA is TGTGCCAGCAGTTACGCGGGCGCAGGGAACACTGAAGCTTTCTTT.

The chain carries TRBV19 and TRBJ2-2; TRBD1 aligns across 9 bases. Trimming at V came to 3 bases and at J to 1 base, leaving 3 bases not matched to a gene. Germline V gene data show CDR1 as LNHDA and CDR2 as SQIVND (reference sequence). The CDR3 is 16 amino acids. CDR3 residues: CASSIGQGMNTGELFF. The CDR3 nucleotides read TGTGCCAGTAGTATCGGACAGGGGATGAACACCGGGGAGCTGTTTTTT.

The CDR3 coding sequence is TGTGCCAGCAGTTACTCGGAGGGGGCCACTGAAGCTTTCTTT. The encoded protein is CASSYSEGATEAFF. The chain couples TRBV6-5 to TRBJ1-1; 7 bases match TRBD1. Germline V gives CDR1 MNHEY, CDR2 SVGAGI. V was clipped by 0 bases and J by 4 bases; unmatched bases: 2. The CDR3 totals 14 residues.

This chain uses TRBV5-4 with TRBJ2-3; 15 bases align to TRBD2. The CDR3 is 18 amino acids. Trimming removed 4 bases from V and 0 bases from J; junction bases left unmatched: 6. Germline CDR1 SGHNT, CDR2 YYREEE (reference sequence). The CDR3 bases are TGTGCCAGCAGCACCGGGACTAGCGGGAGGACTAGCACAGATACGCAGTATTTT. It specifies CASSTGTSGRTSTDTQYF.

This chain links TRBV11-1 with TRBJ1-3; D is perhaps TRBD1 (6 bases). Germline lookup yields CDR1 SGHAT and CDR2 FQDESV (reference sequence). The CDR3 length is 15 residues. Trimming pared 7 bases from V and 1 base from J, leaving 14 bases between. The CDR3 DNA reads TGTGCCAGCACCTCAGGGGACACATCTGGAAACACCATATATTTT. Amino acids: CASTSGDTSGNTIYF.

V usage is TRBV11-2 and J usage is TRBJ2-2, with 7 bases that match TRBD2. The V gene's germline CDR1 is SGHAT and CDR2 FQNNGV. The CDR3 sequence is 16 residues long. J was trimmed by 3 bases and V by 5 bases; bases with no gene match: 9. CDR3 sequence reads: CASSQQPLADTGELFF. DNA for the CDR3: TGTGCCAGCAGCCAGCAACCCCTAGCGGACACCGGGGAGCTGTTTTTT.

The chain is built from TRBV28 and TRBJ2-7; no clear D. V was pared by 1 base and J by 6 bases, with 19 bases between. The CDR3 sequence is 16 residues long. Germline assignment: CDR1 MDHEN and CDR2 SYDVKM. The CDR3 sequence is CASSLSGVAKKGEQYF. DNA for the CDR3: TGTGCCAGCAGTTTATCCGGAGTAGCTAAAAAAGGCGAGCAGTACTTC.

The chain couples TRBV5-6 to TRBJ1-5; TRBD1 aligns across 7 bases. CDR1 and CDR2 from the germline V gene are SGHDT and YYEEEE. With 4 bases clipped from V and 7 bases from J, the junction kept 8 bases outside the gene matches. This CDR3 has 14 residues. CDR3 in DNA: TGTGCCAGCAGCCCGGGACAGAGGGGACAGCCCCAGCATTTT. Protein sequence: CASSPGQRGQPQHF.

The genes are TRBV3-1 (or the pseudogene TRBV3-2) and TRBJ2-1; 15 bases align to TRBD2. Trimming cost V 1 base and J 10 bases; bases outside gene matches: 11. In germline, CDR1 is LGHDT, CDR2 YNNKEL (reference sequence). CDR3 length: 18 amino acids. Written as DNA, the CDR3 is TGTGCCAGCAGCCAAGTTTTGCCCGGACTAGCGGGAGGGGGGGAGCAGTTCTTC. This encodes CASSQVLPGLAGGGEQFF.

The rearrangement links TRBV28 to TRBJ2-1; 11 bases map to TRBD2. The CDR3 is made up of 20 amino acids. CDR1 and CDR2 from the germline V gene are MDHEN and SYDVKM. With 6 bases clipped from V and 8 bases from J, the junction kept 24 bases outside the gene matches. In DNA form, the CDR3 reads TGTGCCAGCAGACACCCCACTTTTCGGACTAGCGGGCCTAATAGGGATGAGCAGTTCTTC. Protein sequence: CASRHPTFRTSGPNRDEQFF.

The chain carries TRBV10-1 and TRBJ2-7, with a possible D match to TRBD1 (5 bases). V lost 6 bases to trimming and J lost 6 bases, with 15 bases between them. This CDR3 has 13 amino acids. The V gene's germline CDR1 is WNHNN and CDR2 SYGVQD (reference sequence). This CDR3 reads CASSPQTVAEQYF. The CDR3 bases are TGCGCCAGCAGCCCCCAGACAGTAGCCGAGCAGTACTTC.

The V gene is TRBV19, the J gene TRBJ1-2, with 8 bases lining up with TRBD1. V trimming: 4 bases; J trimming: 4 bases; junction bases outside the gene matches: 11. From germline, CDR1 is LNHDA and CDR2 SQIVND (reference sequence). The CDR3 totals 16 residues. CDR3 residues: CASSRVGQGSFYGYTF. The CDR3 DNA reads as TGTGCCAGTAGTAGGGTAGGACAGGGTTCCTTCTATGGCTACACCTTC. Variable domain in full (rest from reference TRBV19 and TRBJ1-2): DGGITQSPKYLFRKEGQNVTLSCEQNLNHDAMYWYRQDPGQGLRLIYYSQIVNDFQKGDIAEGYSVSREKKESFPLTVTSAQKNPTAFYLCASSRVGQGSFYGYTFGSGTRLTVV.

This chain links TRBV7-9 with TRBJ2-7; D may be TRBD1 (5 bases). The CDR3 totals 13 residues. The germline V and J ends were trimmed by 1 base and 6 bases, with 10 bases remaining between them. The germline V gene encodes CDR1 SEHNR and CDR2 FQNEAQ (reference sequence). This CDR3 is CASSLVVGAEQYF. In DNA, the CDR3 is TGTGCCAGCAGCTTAGTCGTAGGGGCCGAGCAGTACTTC.

The V call is TRBV19, the J call TRBJ1-6; TRBD1 agrees at 9 bases. Losses at the gene ends were 3 bases for V and 7 bases for J; bases not matched to a gene: 13. Germline values: CDR1 LNHDA, CDR2 SQIVND (reference sequence). CDR3 length: 18 amino acids. The CDR3 is CASSILGPGQGRNSPLHF. The CDR3 DNA is TGTGCCAGTAGTATTCTGGGTCCCGGACAGGGGAGGAATTCACCCCTCCACTTT.

The chain uses TRBV7-8 and TRBJ2-1; TRBD2 might be the D (5 bases). CDR3 length: 14 amino acids. V lost 1 base, J lost 6 bases, and 10 bases lay in between. CDR1 is SGHVS and CDR2 is FQNEAQ in the germline V gene. DNA of the CDR3: TGTGCCAGCAGCTTAGTTGATAGCGTCAATGAGCAGTTCTTC. Its protein is CASSLVDSVNEQFF.

The chain uses TRBV18 and TRBJ1-4; 9 nucleotides line up with TRBD1. This CDR3 is 15 amino acids long. With 2 bases clipped from V and 7 bases from J, the junction kept 5 bases outside the gene matches. Germline V CDR1 and CDR2: KGHSH, LQKENI. CDR3: CASSPRDREFEKLFF. DNA for the CDR3: TGTGCCAGCTCACCAAGGGACAGGGAATTTGAAAAACTGTTTTTT.

The chain combines TRBV6-1 with TRBJ2-1, with 14 bases fitting TRBD2. The CDR3 is made up of 18 amino acids. CDR1 MNHNS and CDR2 SASEGT come from the germline V gene. V lost 4 bases and J lost 2; bases outside the gene matches: 7. The CDR3 is CASSAGTSGGPPYNEQFF. CDR3 nucleotides: TGTGCCAGCAGTGCCGGGACTAGCGGGGGCCCACCCTACAATGAGCAGTTCTTC.

V usage is TRBV11-3 and J usage is TRBJ2-3, with TRBD1 matching 9 bases. Germline CDR1 and CDR2: SGHNT and YENEEA. This CDR3 has 14 residues. V lost 5 bases and J lost 4; bases outside the gene matches: 4. CDR3 nucleotides: TGTGCCAGCAGCGGACAGGGGAGGCCAGATACGCAGTATTTT. Amino acid sequence: CASSGQGRPDTQYF.

The rearrangement links TRBV5-1 to TRBJ2-2; 7 bases fit TRBD2. The CDR3 has 15 residues. From germline, CDR1 is SGHRS and CDR2 YFSETQ. Trimming took 4 bases from V and 3 from J; bases not matched to a gene: 6. The CDR3 DNA reads as TGCGCCAGCAGCCCAAAGCGGGATTACACCGGGGAGCTGTTTTTT. It codes for CASSPKRDYTGELFF. Variable domain in full (rest from reference TRBV5-1 and TRBJ2-2): KAGVTQTPRYLIKTRGQQVTLSCSPISGHRSVSWYQQTPGQGLQFLFEYFSETQRNKGNFPGRFSGRQFSNSRSEMNVSTLELGDSALYLCASSPKRDYTGELFFGEGSRLTVL.

The chain is built from TRBV15 and TRBJ2-7, with a possible D match to TRBD2 (6 bases). Germline CDR1 reads LNHNV; CDR2 reads YYDKDF (reference sequence). This CDR3 has 14 residues. V lost 3 bases and J lost 3, with 12 bases in between. Here the CDR3 reads CATSSRLVFYEQYF. The CDR3 DNA reads TGTGCCACCAGCAGCAGACTAGTCTTCTACGAGCAGTACTTC. The whole variable domain, filled in from reference TRBV15 and TRBJ2-7, reads DAMVIQNPRYQVTQFGKPVTLSCSQTLNHNVMYWYQQKSSQAPKLLFHYYDKDFNNEADTPDNFQSRRPNTSFCFLDIRSPGLGDTAMYLCATSSRLVFYEQYFGPGTRLTVT.

Of note for this clone: Other DNA sequences in the same sample also yield this CDR3. This chain uses TRBV29-1 with TRBJ2-1; D might be TRBD2 (5 bases). Germline-derived CDR1 and CDR2 are SQVTM and ANQGSEA. The CDR3 covers 11 residues. The V gene lost 4 bases and the J gene lost 6 bases, with 7 bases spanning the gap. The CDR3 coding sequence is TGCAGCGTTGGGGGAGTCAATGAGCAGTTCTTC. It codes for CSVGGVNEQFF.